Listed below are T cell receptor beta chains from one sample, sequenced in a study of blood T cell repertoires in COVID-19. The table came from immunoSEQ multiplex PCR; TCRdb's copy has only in-frame clones and leaves some out. This sample carries about 50,000 clones, roughly 85% of them seen once, and the ten largest clones take roughly 25%. The sample taken for sequencing was peripheral blood. Source of these receptors: a man between 65 and 79 years old with acute or convalescent COVID-19. Each CDR3 is given with its conserved first and last residue. A D gene is named only where the DNA matches it firmly. Size tells how often a clone was seen (once, few, many) or the class of an expanded clone, and some rows leave it out.

v_call,d_call,clone_size,j_call,cdr3_aa,cdr3_nt
TRBV11-2,TRBD1,-,TRBJ2-1,CASSPRDRGRQFF,TGTGCCAGCAGCCCCCGGGACAGGGGAAGGCAGTTCTTC
TRBV11-2,-,-,TRBJ2-5,CASSLVPGGFLETQYF,-
TRBV3-1/TRBV3-2,-,-,TRBJ2-6,CASRKRSGANVLTF,TGTGCCAGCAGAAAGCGATCTGGGGCCAACGTCCTGACTTTC
TRBV18,-,-,TRBJ1-3,CASSPNQGHSGNTIYF,TGTGCCAGCTCACCCAATCAGGGCCACTCTGGAAACACCATATATTTT
TRBV11-1,-,-,TRBJ1-4,CASSIPAGKLFF,TGTGCCAGCAGCATTCCCGCGGGAAAACTGTTTTTT
TRBV7-2,-,once,TRBJ2-1,CASSPPAGTDSYNEQFF,TGTGCCAGCAGCCCCCCCGCCGGGACTGATTCCTACAATGAGCAGTTCTTC
TRBV6-5,-,once,TRBJ2-7,CASSSSRWEQYF,TGTGCCAGCAGTTCCTCCAGGTGGGAGCAGTACTTC
TRBV2,-,once,TRBJ1-2,CASSEFRSGYTF,TGTGCCAGCAGTGAGTTTAGGAGCGGCTACACCTTC
TRBV12-3/TRBV12-4,-,-,TRBJ1-1,CASSFFPGNQAFF,TGTGCCAGCAGTTTTTTTCCAGGAAATCAAGCTTTCTTT
TRBV27,TRBD1,few,TRBJ2-3,CASSFSGQGYPQYF,TGTGCCAGCAGTTTCTCGGGACAGGGGTACCCGCAGTATTTT
TRBV2,TRBD2,-,TRBJ2-7,CASSDSIPGGATYEQYF,TGTGCCAGCAGTGATTCGATTCCCGGGGGGGCAACCTACGAGCAGTACTTC
TRBV19,-,-,TRBJ1-2,CASSINREHGYTF,TGTGCCAGTAGTATCAACAGGGAACATGGCTACACCTTC
TRBV19,TRBD2,-,TRBJ2-1,CASSLITSGRLKEQFF,TGTGCCAGTAGTTTGATCACTAGCGGGAGGCTGAAAGAGCAGTTCTTC
TRBV28,TRBD1,-,TRBJ1-2,CASSSLDRGYGYTF,TGTGCCAGCAGTTCCCTTGACAGGGGTTATGGCTACACCTTC
TRBV28,TRBD1,-,TRBJ2-7,CASSLGGTGNEQYF,TGTGCCAGCAGTTTAGGCGGGACAGGGAACGAGCAGTACTTC
TRBV19,-,-,TRBJ1-1,CASSIQGLTEAFF,TGTGCCAGTAGTATCCAGGGTCTAACTGAAGCTTTCTTT
TRBV9,-,-,TRBJ2-7,CASSVGGRSYEQYF,TGTGCCAGCAGCGTAGGAGGGAGGAGCTACGAGCAGTACTTC
TRBV6-5,-,-,TRBJ2-5,CASSPTARQETQYF,TGTGCCAGCAGTCCGACAGCGAGACAAGAGACCCAGTACTTC
TRBV11-2,-,-,TRBJ2-3,CASSPPGGGWNTQYF,TGTGCCAGCAGCCCCCCAGGCGGCGGGTGGAATACGCAGTATTTT
TRBV7-3,TRBD1,few,TRBJ2-3,CASSLGQYTDTQYF,TGTGCCAGCAGCCTGGGACAGTACACAGATACGCAGTATTTT
TRBV11-2,-,few,TRBJ1-1,CASSRTLQAFF,TGTGCCAGCAGCCGGACACTCCAAGCTTTCTTT
TRBV6-5,-,-,TRBJ2-7,CASSYYSGLPQYF,TGTGCCAGCAGTTATTACAGTGGTCTTCCCCAGTACTTC